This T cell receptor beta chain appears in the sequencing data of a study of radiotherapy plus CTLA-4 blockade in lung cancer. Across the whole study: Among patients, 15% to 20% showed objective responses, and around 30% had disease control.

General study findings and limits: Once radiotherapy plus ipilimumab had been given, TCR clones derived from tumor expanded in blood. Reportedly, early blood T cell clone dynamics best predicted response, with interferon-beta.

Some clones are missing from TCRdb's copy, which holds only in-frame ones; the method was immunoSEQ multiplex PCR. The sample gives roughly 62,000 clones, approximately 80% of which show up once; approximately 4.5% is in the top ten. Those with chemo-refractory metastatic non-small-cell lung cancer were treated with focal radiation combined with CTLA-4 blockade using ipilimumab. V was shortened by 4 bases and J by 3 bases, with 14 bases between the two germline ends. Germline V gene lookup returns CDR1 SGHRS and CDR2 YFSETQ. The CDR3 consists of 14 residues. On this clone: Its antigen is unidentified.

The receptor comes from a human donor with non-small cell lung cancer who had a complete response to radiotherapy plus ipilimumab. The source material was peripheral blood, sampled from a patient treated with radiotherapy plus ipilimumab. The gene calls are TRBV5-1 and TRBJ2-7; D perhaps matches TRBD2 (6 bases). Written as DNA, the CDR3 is TGCGCCAGCAGCGCCGACGGGGGTAACTACGAGCAGTACTTC. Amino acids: CASSADGGNYEQYF. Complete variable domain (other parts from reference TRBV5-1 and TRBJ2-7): KAGVTQTPRYLIKTRGQQVTLSCSPISGHRSVSWYQQTPGQGLQFLFEYFSETQRNKGNFPGRFSGRQFSNSRSEMNVSTLELGDSALYLCASSADGGNYEQYFGPGTRLTVT.